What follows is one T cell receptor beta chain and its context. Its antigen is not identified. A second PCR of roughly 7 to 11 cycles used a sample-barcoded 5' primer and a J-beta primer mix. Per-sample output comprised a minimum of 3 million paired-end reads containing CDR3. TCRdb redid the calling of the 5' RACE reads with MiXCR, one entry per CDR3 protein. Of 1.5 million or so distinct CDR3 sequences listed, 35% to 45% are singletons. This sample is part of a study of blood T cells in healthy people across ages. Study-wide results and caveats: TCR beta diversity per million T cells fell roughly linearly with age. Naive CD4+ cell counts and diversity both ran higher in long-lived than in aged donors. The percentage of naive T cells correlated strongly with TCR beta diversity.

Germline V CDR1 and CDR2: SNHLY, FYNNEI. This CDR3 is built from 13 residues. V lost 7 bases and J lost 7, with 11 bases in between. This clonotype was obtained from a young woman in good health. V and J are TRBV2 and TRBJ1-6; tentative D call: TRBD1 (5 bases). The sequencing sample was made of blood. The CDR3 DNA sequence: TGTGCCAGCACCGGGACTAGAAATTCACCCCTCCACTTT. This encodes CASTGTRNSPLHF.